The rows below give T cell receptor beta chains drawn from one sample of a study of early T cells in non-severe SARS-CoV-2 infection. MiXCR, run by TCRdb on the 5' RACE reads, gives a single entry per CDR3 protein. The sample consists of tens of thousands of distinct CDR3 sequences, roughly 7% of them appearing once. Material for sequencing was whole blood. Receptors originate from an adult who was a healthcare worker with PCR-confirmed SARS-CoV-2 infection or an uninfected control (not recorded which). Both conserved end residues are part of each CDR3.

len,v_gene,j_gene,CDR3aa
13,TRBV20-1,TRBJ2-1,CSASPGIYNEQFF
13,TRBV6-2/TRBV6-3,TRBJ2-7,CASSLRPRTEQYF
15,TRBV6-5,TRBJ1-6,CASSYSGQYNSPLHF
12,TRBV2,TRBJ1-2,CASSPGLYGYTF
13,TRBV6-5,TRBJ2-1,CASSYREGNEQFF
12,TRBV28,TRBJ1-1,CASSEAGVEAFF
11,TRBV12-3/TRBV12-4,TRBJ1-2,CASSLGFGYTF
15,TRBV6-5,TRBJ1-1,CASSTPDSRSAEAFF
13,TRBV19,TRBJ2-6,CASSESGANVLTF
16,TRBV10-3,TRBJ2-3,CAISGFIRDNTDTQYF
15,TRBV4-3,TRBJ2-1,CASSQQTGGSDEQFF
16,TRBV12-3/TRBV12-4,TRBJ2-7,CASSGGSRKSSYEQYF
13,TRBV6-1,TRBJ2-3,CASRGLSTDTQYF
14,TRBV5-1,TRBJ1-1,CASSRGSAVDDAFF
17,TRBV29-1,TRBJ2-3,CSVFGDPESGSTDTQYF
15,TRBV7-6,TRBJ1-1,CASSLGGGMNTEAFF
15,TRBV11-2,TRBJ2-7,CASSLGWDSTYEQYF
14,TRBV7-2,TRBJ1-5,CASSFSGSNQPQHF
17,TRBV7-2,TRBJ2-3,CASSLGGGGPHEDTQYF
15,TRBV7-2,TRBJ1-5,CASSPRGQGSQPQHF
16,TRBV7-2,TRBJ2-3,CASSLEVSLPRDTQYF
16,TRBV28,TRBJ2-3,CASSSGTGGFLDTQYF
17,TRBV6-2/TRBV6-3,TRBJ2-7,CASSQPLAGGPSYEQYF
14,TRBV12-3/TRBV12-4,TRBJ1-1,CASHLRRGNTEAFF
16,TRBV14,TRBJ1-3,CASSQDVGWAGNTIYF
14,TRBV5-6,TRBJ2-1,CASLPAGSYNEQFF
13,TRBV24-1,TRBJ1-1,CATSDYEWTEAFF
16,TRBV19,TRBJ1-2,CASRPDFWQKTYGYTF
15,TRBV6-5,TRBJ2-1,CASSLAGGLYNEQFF
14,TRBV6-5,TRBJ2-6,CASRKNSGANVLTF
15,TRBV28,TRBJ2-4,CASSPERVSKNIQYF
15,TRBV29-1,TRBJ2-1,CSVEGTGGYDNEQFF
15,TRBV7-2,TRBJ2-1,CASSLVAGGYNEQFF
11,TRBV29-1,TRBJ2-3,CSAPRKDTQYF
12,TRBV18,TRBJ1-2,CASSPGVRDYTF
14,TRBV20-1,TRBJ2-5,CSARDRRGAETQYF
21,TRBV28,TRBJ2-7,CASRTNSQGRSNLSNNYEQYF
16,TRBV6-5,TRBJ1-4,CASSYDAGTGGEKLFF
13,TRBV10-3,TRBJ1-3,CAISDRGSDTIYF
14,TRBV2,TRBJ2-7,CASSEQGQSYEQYF
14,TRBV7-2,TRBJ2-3,CASSLYVSTDTQYF
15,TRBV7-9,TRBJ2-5,CASSLGDRAQETQYF
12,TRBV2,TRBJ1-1,CASSVRSTEAFF
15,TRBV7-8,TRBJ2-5,CASSSKVGTQETQYF
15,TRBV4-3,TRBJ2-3,CASSQLQGGGDTQYF
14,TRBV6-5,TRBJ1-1,CASSYGTLEGEAFF
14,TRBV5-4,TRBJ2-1,CASSPRESYNEQFF
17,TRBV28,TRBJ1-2,CASSLWGWGQGSHGYTF
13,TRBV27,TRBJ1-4,CASGDRGNEKLFF
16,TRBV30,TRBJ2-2,CAWSALNGGGTGELFF
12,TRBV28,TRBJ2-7,CASSLGGYEQYF
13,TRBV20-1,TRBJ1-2,CSAAYGGNYGYTF
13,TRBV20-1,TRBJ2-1,CSAPTSGVNEQFF
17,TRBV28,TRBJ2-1,CASSFPRLGSSYNEQFF
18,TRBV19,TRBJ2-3,CASSDRGGSGTSTDTQYF
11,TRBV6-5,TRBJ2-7,CASSYAGQAWF
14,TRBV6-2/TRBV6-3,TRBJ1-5,CASSPGWTNQPQHF